This TCR beta chain was sequenced during a study of identifying expanded T cells in peripheral blood. The study's findings and limits: Across healthy donors, higher total template counts meant significantly greater approximately 2-week count variance.

Profiling relied on immunoSEQ multiplex PCR, and the TCRdb table lists in-frame clones only, not all of them. The table includes 70,000 to 100,000 clones, 70% to 90% detected once. This clone occurred once. The antigen remains undetermined. Material: blood. The clonotype originates from a person aged 18 to 75 in good health.

The CDR3 loop is CASSLYGLSSGNTIYF. CDR3 nucleotides: TGTGCCAGCAGTTTGTACGGACTCAGCTCTGGAAACACCATATATTTT. The V and J genes are TRBV28 and TRBJ1-3, with unresolved D. The CDR3 length is 16 residues. The germline V and J ends were trimmed by 3 bases and 0 bases, with 12 bases remaining between them. Germline V lookup: CDR1 MDHEN, CDR2 SYDVKM.